Shown below are 20 T cell receptor beta chains from a single sample sequenced in a study of blood T cell repertoires in COVID-19 (dated by TCRdb to 2018 to 2020). Library method: the immunoSEQ multiplex PCR assay. This is the immuneACCESS table as TCRdb keeps it, with only in-frame sequences that have V and J called. A part of the clones is gone; compared with another copy, unresolved V genes explain less than half, and the rest is unexplained. This sample gives 80,000 to 90,000 clones in total; about 84% of them show up just once. Jointly, the top ten make up around 15% of the sample. Sequenced sample: peripheral blood. These receptors were taken from a woman aged 65 to 85 with acute or convalescent COVID-19.

The rearrangement joins TRBV19 to TRBJ1-5; TRBD1 matches at 10 bases. V lost 10 bases to trimming and J lost 6 bases; unmatched junction nucleotides: 15. This CDR3 has 16 residues. Germline CDR1 reads LNHDA; CDR2 reads SQIVND (reference sequence). The CDR3 DNA reads as TGTGCCACCTCAAAGGGGGGGGACAGGGGAACTCAGCCCCAGCATTTT. It yields the protein CATSKGGDRGTQPQHF.

This clone has a handful of counts. The J gene is TRBJ1-3, the V gene TRBV3-1 (or the pseudogene TRBV3-2), with 10 bases fitting TRBD1. Germline CDR1 LGHDT, CDR2 YNNKEL (reference sequence). The CDR3 sequence is 14 residues long. J was trimmed by 3 bases and V by 4 bases; bases with no gene match: 0. DNA of the CDR3: TGTGCCAGCAGCCGGGACAGGGGTGGAAACACCATATATTTT. This codes for CASSRDRGGNTIYF.

V usage is TRBV28 and J usage is TRBJ2-7, with D perhaps TRBD2 (6 bases). Germline V gene data show CDR1 as MDHEN and CDR2 as SYDVKM. V was shortened by 6 bases and J by 2 bases, with 11 bases between the two germline ends. This CDR3 has 13 residues. The CDR3 DNA reads as TGTGCCAGCAGCTTGGCGGGACCCTACGAGCAGTACGTC. As protein: CASSLAGPYEQYV.

The genes are TRBV27 and TRBJ2-1, with TRBD2 matching 14 bases. Trimming removed 9 bases from V and 8 bases from J; junction bases left unmatched: 3. Germline V lookup: CDR1 MNHEY, CDR2 SMNVEV (reference sequence). The CDR3 consists of 13 residues. CDR3 sequence (DNA): TGTGCCAGTTGGACTAGCGGGAGGTATGAGCAGTTCTTC. Residues: CASWTSGRYEQFF.

The J gene is TRBJ1-4, the V gene TRBV18; 9 bases align to TRBD1. CDR3 length: 17 residues. Germline values: CDR1 KGHSH, CDR2 LQKENI. V was pared by 2 bases and J by 0 bases, with 4 bases of the junction left unmatched. The CDR3 here is CASSPAQGATTNEKLFF. As DNA, the CDR3 is TGTGCCAGCTCACCAGCACAGGGGGCAACAACTAATGAAAAACTGTTTTTT.

The genes are TRBV3-1 (or the pseudogene TRBV3-2) and TRBJ2-3, with TRBD1 identical over 7 bases. After removal of 4 bases from V and 5 bases from J, the junction contained 12 bases not matched to a gene. Germline CDR1 is LGHDT and CDR2 is YNNKEL (reference sequence). CDR3 length equals 16 residues. The CDR3 coding sequence is TGTGCCAGCAGCCGGCTAGACAGGGCCGCCCGAGATACGCAGTATTTT. Translated, it gives CASSRLDRAARDTQYF.

This clone was seen just once. The genes are TRBV15 and TRBJ2-6, with 8 nucleotides matching TRBD2. The CDR3 extends over 19 amino acids. The V and J ends lost 0 bases and 1 base, in that order; junction bases with no gene match: 8. Germline V gene sequence: CDR1 LNHNV, CDR2 YYDKDF (reference sequence). CDR3 sequence reads: CATSRDVSGDSSGANVLTF. The CDR3 bases are TGTGCCACCAGCAGAGATGTTAGCGGGGATTCATCTGGGGCCAACGTCCTGACTTTC.

J is TRBJ1-5 and V is TRBV19; weak D call: TRBD1 (6 bases). Trimming took off 7 bases at V and 0 bases at J, with 22 bases between the two ends. In germline, CDR1 is LNHDA, CDR2 SQIVND (reference sequence). This CDR3 has 18 residues. Here the CDR3 reads CASTPLSWDTFSNQPQHF. The DNA of the CDR3 is TGTGCCAGTACCCCCCTTTCTTGGGACACCTTTAGCAATCAGCCCCAGCATTTT. Full variable domain (outside the CDR3, taken from reference TRBV19 and TRBJ1-5): DGGITQSPKYLFRKEGQNVTLSCEQNLNHDAMYWYRQDPGQGLRLIYYSQIVNDFQKGDIAEGYSVSREKKESFPLTVTSAQKNPTAFYLCASTPLSWDTFSNQPQHFGDGTRLSIL.

The gene calls are TRBV5-4 and TRBJ1-1, with a possible D match to TRBD1 (6 bases). Trimming left V 4 bases short and J 1 base short, with 14 bases between. CDR3 length: 15 amino acids. The germline V gene encodes CDR1 SGHNT and CDR2 YYREEE (reference sequence). The CDR3 loop reads CASSNPGHENTEAFF. CDR3 nucleotide sequence: TGTGCCAGCAGCAACCCGGGACACGAGAACACTGAAGCTTTCTTT.

The chain carries TRBV6-5 and TRBJ1-6, with 10 positions matching TRBD1. The CDR3 spans 14 residues. Germline V lookup: CDR1 MNHEY, CDR2 SVGAGI. The V gene end was trimmed by 8 bases and the J gene end by 6 bases; junction bases not matched to a gene: 4. Written as DNA, the CDR3 is TGTGCCAGCGGACGGACAGGGGGTAATTCACCCCTCCACTTT. Translated, it gives CASGRTGGNSPLHF.

This sequence joins TRBV3-1 (or the pseudogene TRBV3-2) and TRBJ2-5; no definite D call. Germline loops: CDR1 LGHDT, CDR2 YNNKEL (reference sequence). The CDR3 consists of 13 residues. The V end lost 1 base, the J end lost 4 bases, and 7 bases lay between the germline ends. CDR3 amino acids: CASSQGSRETQYF. Written as DNA, the CDR3 is TGTGCCAGCAGCCAAGGTAGTAGAGAGACCCAGTACTTC.

This sequence joins TRBV10-3 and TRBJ2-3; 9 bases are shared with TRBD2. The V segment lost 0 bases and the J segment 2 bases; nucleotides outside the gene matches: 6. Germline loops: CDR1 ENHRY, CDR2 SYGVKD. This CDR3 has 17 amino acids. Written as DNA, the CDR3 is TGTGCCATCAGTGAGTCGGGGCTAGCGGGATCCACAGATACGCAGTATTTT. Amino acid sequence: CAISESGLAGSTDTQYF.

This rearrangement joins TRBV7-6 to TRBJ2-7; D uncertain. Germline CDR1 SGHVS, CDR2 FNYEAQ. There are 10 residues in the CDR3. V lost 8 bases to trimming and J lost 2 bases, with 4 bases between them. The CDR3: CASLPYEQYV. The DNA of the CDR3 is TGTGCCAGCCTACCCTACGAGCAGTACGTC.

A single count supports this clone. V usage is TRBV29-1 and J usage is TRBJ2-3; 13 bases align to TRBD2. The V segment lost 7 bases and the J segment 2 bases; nucleotides outside the gene matches: 6. The CDR3 sequence is 15 residues long. From germline, CDR1 is SQVTM and CDR2 ANQGSEA. The CDR3 reads CSAPGLAGNTDTQYF. CDR3 coding DNA: TGCAGCGCTCCGGGACTAGCGGGGAACACAGATACGCAGTATTTT.

The rearrangement uses TRBV5-8 and TRBJ2-7, with 9 bases aligning to TRBD1. The V segment lost 3 bases and the J segment 3 bases; nucleotides outside the gene matches: 4. This CDR3 spans 14 amino acids. Germline lookup yields CDR1 SGHTS and CDR2 YDEGEE. In DNA form, the CDR3 reads TGTGCCAGCAGCTGGGACAGGGAGGGCTACGAGCAGTACGTC. It yields the protein CASSWDREGYEQYV.

The V call is TRBV6-2 or TRBV6-3, the J call TRBJ2-1; 8 bases agree with TRBD2. The CDR3 is made up of 17 amino acids. Losses at the gene ends were 2 bases for V and 2 bases for J; bases not matched to a gene: 8. CDR1 is MNHEY and CDR2 is SVGEGT in the germline V gene. The CDR3 DNA reads TGTGCCAGCAGTTACACGGGGACTAGTGGGGCCTACAATGAGCAGTTCTTC. Translating gives CASSYTGTSGAYNEQFF.

The sample holds one count of this clone. The V and J genes are TRBV24-1 and TRBJ2-1; D may be TRBD2 (6 bases). Trimming cost V 3 bases and J 12 bases, with 20 bases left between them. This CDR3 comprises 15 residues. CDR1 and CDR2 from the germline V gene are KGHDR and SFDVKD. CDR3 protein: CATSDLGSAGLRQFF. As DNA, the CDR3 is TGTGCCACCAGTGATCTAGGTAGTGCGGGGTTGCGGCAGTTCTTC.

This rearrangement joins TRBV18 to TRBJ2-3; 9 bases are a match to TRBD1. V was pared by 4 bases and J by 5 bases, with 4 bases of the junction left unmatched. There are 14 residues in the CDR3. CDR1 and CDR2 from the germline V gene are KGHSH and LQKENI. The DNA of the CDR3 is TGTGCCAGCTCACTCTGGGACAGGGAAGATACGCAGTATTTT. It translates to CASSLWDREDTQYF.

This rearrangement joins TRBV10-1 to TRBJ1-3; D is unresolved. Germline V CDR1 and CDR2: WNHNN, SYGVQD (reference sequence). The CDR3 contains 15 residues. The germline V and J ends were trimmed by 6 bases and 0 bases, with 12 bases remaining between them. The CDR3 sequence is CASSPGQSSGNTIYF. As DNA, the CDR3 is TGCGCCAGCAGCCCAGGCCAGAGCTCTGGAAACACCATATATTTT.

This clone was found once. The J gene is TRBJ1-4, the V gene TRBV2; D is possibly TRBD1 (6 bases). The germline V gene encodes CDR1 SNHLY and CDR2 FYNNEI. V gave up 6 bases and J gave up 7 bases, with 21 bases separating them. This CDR3 is built from 16 residues. CDR3 protein: CASRAPRQGMSEKLFF. CDR3 nucleotide sequence: TGTGCCAGCAGGGCCCCCCGGCAGGGGATGAGTGAAAAACTGTTTTTT.